What follows is one TCR beta chain and its context. The antigen is unknown. The data belong to a study of T-cell memory formation after mild COVID-19. General study results and limits: Clones that contracted from day 15 to 85 had balanced CD4/CD8; later expanders were CD4+ biased. The finding that pre-infection memory included some responding clones suggested that cross-reactive memory joined. Shrinking CD4+ clones resided mostly in CM and EM, and CD8+ ones in EMRA.

MiXCR, applied by TCRdb to the 5' RACE reads, yields one record per CDR3 protein. The profile shows about 290,000 distinct CDR3 sequences, about a sixth of them singletons. Germline assignment: CDR1 SEHNR and CDR2 FQNEAQ (reference sequence). V was cut by 5 bases and J by 11 bases, with 18 bases left in between. There are 13 residues in the CDR3. This receptor was identified in a man between 18 and 35 years old who had mild COVID-19 (a few samples of this study predate the infection). Cell type and time point are not known. Sequencing was performed on PBMCs or a T cell subset sorted from them (not recorded which). V usage is TRBV7-9 and J usage is TRBJ1-1; no reliable D call. The CDR3 DNA sequence: TGTGCCAGCAGCCATCCCGGCGGACCCGACGCTTTCTTT. Protein product: CASSHPGGPDAFF.